What follows are 11 T cell receptor beta chains derived from one specimen sequenced in a study of T cells in Graves' hyperthyroidism and ophthalmopathy. It was RNA transcripts that yielded the amplified TCR beta CDR3 regions. The TCR CDR3 first-round RT-PCR relied on the HTBI primer set. One entry per CDR3 protein, called by TCRdb with MiXCR from the multiplex PCR reads. The sample carries 550,000 to 800,000 distinct CDR3 sequences, approximately 16% recorded once. The specimen sequenced was blood. These receptors all stem from a man between 18 and 35 years old with Graves' hyperthyroidism.

This clonotype was counted many times. The rearrangement joins TRBV3-1 to TRBJ2-1; 16 positions match TRBD2. Per germline, CDR1 LGHDT and CDR2 YNNKEL (reference sequence). Trimming at V came to 4 bases and at J to 6 bases, leaving 6 bases not matched to a gene. This CDR3 has 17 residues. The CDR3 bases are TGTGCCAGCAGCCCGGGACTAGCGGGAGGGCCCCTCAATGAGCAGTTCTTC. Amino acid sequence: CASSPGLAGGPLNEQFF.

Details on this clonotype: A much larger clonotype is one base distant, so this may be a read error. V usage is TRBV28 and J usage is TRBJ1-1; tentatively, D is TRBD1 (5 bases). Per germline, CDR1 MDHEN and CDR2 SYDVKM. The CDR3 totals 13 residues. V was clipped by 2 bases and J by 7 bases, with 11 bases between them. CDR3 loop: CASSLPRTFEAFF. The CDR3 DNA is TGTGCCAGCAGTTTACCCCGGACATTTGAAGCTTTCTTT. Filled out from reference TRBV28 and TRBJ1-1, the complete variable domain reads DVKVTQSSRYLVKRTGEKVFLECVQDMDHENMFWYRQDPGLGLRLIYFSYDVKMKEKGDIPEGYSVSREKKERFSLILESASTNQTSMYLCASSLPRTFEAFFGQGTRLTVV.

The V gene is TRBV28, the J gene TRBJ2-5; D possibly corresponds to TRBD1 (6 bases). The CDR3 consists of 13 residues. The ends were cut back, 6 bases at V and 5 bases at J, with 13 bases in the middle. CDR1 is MDHEN, CDR2 SYDVKM, per germline. The CDR3 sequence: CASSHRVRETQYF. In DNA form, the CDR3 reads TGTGCCAGCAGCCACAGGGTACGGGAGACCCAGTACTTC.

The V and J genes are TRBV30 and TRBJ2-2, with a weak D call TRBD2 (5 bases). Trimming cost V 2 bases and J 6 bases, with 10 bases left between them. The CDR3 extends over 13 amino acids. The V gene's germline CDR1 is GTSNPN and CDR2 SVGIG (reference sequence). The CDR3 nucleotides read TGTGCCTGGAGTCCCCAGAGGGCCGGGGAGCTGTTTTTT. Translating it yields CAWSPQRAGELFF. The variable domain in full, with the rest retrieved from reference TRBV30 and TRBJ2-2, is SQTIHQWPATLVQPVGSPLSLECTVEGTSNPNLYWYRQAAGRGLQLLFYSVGIGQISSEVPQNLSASRPQDRQFILSSKKLLLSDSGFYLCAWSPQRAGELFFGEGSRLTVL.

This clonotype was counted between two and nine times. The chain recombines TRBV2 with TRBJ1-1, with TRBD1 matching 9 bases. This CDR3 has 11 amino acids. Germline CDR1 SNHLY, CDR2 FYNNEI. V lost 10 bases, J lost 8 bases, and 5 bases stayed unmatched. The CDR3 protein is CAIRQGVEAFF. The DNA of the CDR3 is TGTGCCATCCGACAGGGGGTAGAAGCTTTCTTT.

This clonotype appeared many times. The chain is built from TRBV10-3 and TRBJ1-1; weak D call: TRBD1 (6 bases). This CDR3 has 12 residues. Germline loops: CDR1 ENHRY, CDR2 SYGVKD. V gave up 2 bases and J gave up 7 bases, with 8 bases separating them. CDR3 nucleotides: TGTGCCATCAGTGAGAGGGGGAGTGAAGCTTTCTTT. Protein: CAISERGSEAFF.

Here the CDR3 reads CASSLWLAESYEQYF. The CDR3 bases are TGTGCCAGCAGCTTATGGCTAGCGGAATCCTACGAGCAGTACTTC. The V gene is TRBV7-9, the J gene TRBJ2-7; 7 bases are a match to TRBD2. V trimming: 2 bases; J trimming: 1 base; junction bases outside the gene matches: 5. In germline, CDR1 is SEHNR, CDR2 FQNEAQ (reference sequence). CDR3 size: 15 residues. The full variable domain, completed using reference TRBV7-9 and TRBJ2-7, is DTGVSQNPRHKITKRGQNVTFRCDPISEHNRLYWYRQTLGQGPEFLTYFQNEAQLEKSRLLSDRFSAERPKGSFSTLEIQRTEQGDSAMYLCASSLWLAESYEQYFGPGTRLTVT.

This chain links TRBV29-1 with TRBJ1-2; possible D gene TRBD1, 6 bases. The germline V gene encodes CDR1 SQVTM and CDR2 ANQGSEA. V dropped 3 bases and J dropped 8 bases, with 13 bases sitting between them. This CDR3 spans 12 amino acids. The CDR3 DNA sequence: TGCAGCGTTGATAGGGGGTTTCGGGGCTACACCTTC. Translated: CSVDRGFRGYTF. Supplemented by reference TRBV29-1 and TRBJ1-2, the full variable domain reads SAVISQKPSRDICQRGTSLTIQCQVDSQVTMMFWYRQQPGQSLTLIATANQGSEATYESGFVIDKFPISRPNLTFSTLTVSNMSPEDSSIYLCSVDRGFRGYTFGSGTRLTVV.

This clonotype has a count of ten or more. The chain uses TRBV7-8 and TRBJ2-1; possibly TRBD1 or TRBD2 for D (5 bases each). Germline V gene lookup returns CDR1 SGHVS and CDR2 FQNEAQ. V was trimmed by 5 bases and J by 5 bases, leaving 10 bases between them. The CDR3 totals 13 residues. CDR3 in DNA: TGTGCCAGCAGCCTAGGGACCAACAATGAGCAGTTCTTC. Residues: CASSLGTNNEQFF.

This clonotype was seen many times. The chain recombines TRBV28 with TRBJ2-5; no reliable D call. Trimming took off 3 bases at V and 4 bases at J, with 12 bases between the two ends. CDR3 size: 14 residues. Germline-derived CDR1 and CDR2 are MDHEN and SYDVKM. CDR3 amino acids: CASSFLRIGETQYF. The CDR3 DNA sequence: TGTGCCAGCAGTTTTTTACGGATCGGAGAGACCCAGTACTTC.

The sample holds many counts of this clonotype. The rearrangement links TRBV2 to TRBJ2-3, with D uncertain. Trimming shortened V by 2 bases and J by 1 base, and 10 bases separated the two germline ends. The CDR3 loop spans 15 amino acids. Germline CDR1 SNHLY, CDR2 FYNNEI. CDR3: CASSESGHRTDTQYF. The CDR3 DNA is TGTGCCAGCAGTGAATCTGGGCACCGCACAGATACGCAGTATTTT.